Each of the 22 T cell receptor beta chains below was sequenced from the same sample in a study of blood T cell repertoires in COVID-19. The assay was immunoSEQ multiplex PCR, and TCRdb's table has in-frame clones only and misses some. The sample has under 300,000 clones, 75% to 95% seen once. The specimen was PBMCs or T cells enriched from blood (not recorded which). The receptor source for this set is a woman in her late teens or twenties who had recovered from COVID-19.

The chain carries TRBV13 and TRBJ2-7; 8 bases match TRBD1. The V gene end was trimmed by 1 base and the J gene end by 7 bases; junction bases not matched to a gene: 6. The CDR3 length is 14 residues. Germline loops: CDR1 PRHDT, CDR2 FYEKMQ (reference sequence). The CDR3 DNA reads TGTGCCAGCAGCTTAGCCGACAGGGGTGAAGAGCAGTACTTC. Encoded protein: CASSLADRGEEQYF.

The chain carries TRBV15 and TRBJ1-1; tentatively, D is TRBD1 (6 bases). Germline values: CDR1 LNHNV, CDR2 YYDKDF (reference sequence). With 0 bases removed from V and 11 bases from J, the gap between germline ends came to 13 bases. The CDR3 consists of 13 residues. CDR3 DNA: TGTGCCACCAGCAGAGATGTCGGACAGTTGGCTTTCTTT. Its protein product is CATSRDVGQLAFF.

Here the CDR3 DNA reads TGTGCCAGCAGCTTATTTCCTTACAAAGAGACCCAGTACTTC. This sequence encodes CASSLFPYKETQYF. This rearrangement joins TRBV7-3 to TRBJ2-5; D is undetermined. V was trimmed by 2 bases and J by 3 bases, leaving 10 bases between them. The CDR3 has 14 amino acids. Germline lookup yields CDR1 SGHTA and CDR2 FQGTGA. The full variable domain, rest sourced from reference TRBV7-3 and TRBJ2-5, is GAGVSQTPSNKVTEKGKYVELRCDPISGHTALYWYRQSLGQGPEFLIYFQGTGAADDSGLPNDRFFAVRPEGSVSTLKIQRTERGDSAVYLCASSLFPYKETQYFGPGTRLLVL.

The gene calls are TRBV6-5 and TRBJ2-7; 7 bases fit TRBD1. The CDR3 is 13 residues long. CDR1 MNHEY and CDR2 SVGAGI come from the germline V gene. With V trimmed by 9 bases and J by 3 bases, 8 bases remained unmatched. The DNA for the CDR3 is TGTGCCAGTACGGACAGGAAAGACTACGAGCAGTACTTC. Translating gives CASTDRKDYEQYF.

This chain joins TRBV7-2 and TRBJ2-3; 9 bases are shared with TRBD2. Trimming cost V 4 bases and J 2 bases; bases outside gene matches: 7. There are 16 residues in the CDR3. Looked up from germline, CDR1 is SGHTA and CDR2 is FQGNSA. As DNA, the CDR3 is TGTGCCAGCAGCTCTATAGCGGGGGTCCTCACAGATACGCAGTATTTT. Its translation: CASSSIAGVLTDTQYF. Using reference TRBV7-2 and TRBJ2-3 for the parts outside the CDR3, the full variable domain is GAGVSQSPSNKVTEKGKDVELRCDPISGHTALYWYRQSLGQGLEFLIYFQGNSAPDKSGLPSDRFSAERTGGSVSTLTIQRTQQEDSAVYLCASSSIAGVLTDTQYFGPGTRLTVL.

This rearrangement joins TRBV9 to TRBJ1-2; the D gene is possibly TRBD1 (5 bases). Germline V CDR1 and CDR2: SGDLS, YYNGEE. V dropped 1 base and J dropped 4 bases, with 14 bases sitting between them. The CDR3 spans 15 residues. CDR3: CASSVQGQATYGYTF. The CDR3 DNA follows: TGTGCCAGCAGCGTACAGGGTCAGGCGACCTATGGCTACACCTTC.

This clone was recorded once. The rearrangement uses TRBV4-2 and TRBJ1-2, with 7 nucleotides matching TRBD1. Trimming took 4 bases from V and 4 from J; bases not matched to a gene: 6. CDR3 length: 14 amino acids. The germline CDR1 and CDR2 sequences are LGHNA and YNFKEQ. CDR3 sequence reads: CASSPGTDFYGYTF. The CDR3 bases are TGTGCCAGCAGCCCCGGGACAGATTTCTATGGCTACACCTTC.

This CDR3 is CASSVWDSLSGNTIYF. In DNA form, the CDR3 reads TGTGCCAGCAGTGTATGGGACAGTCTCTCTGGAAACACCATATATTTT. V is TRBV6-1 and J is TRBJ1-3; 7 nucleotides match TRBD1. Germline CDR1 and CDR2: MNHNS and SASEGT. This CDR3 contains 16 residues. V lost 4 bases and J lost 0; bases outside the gene matches: 6.

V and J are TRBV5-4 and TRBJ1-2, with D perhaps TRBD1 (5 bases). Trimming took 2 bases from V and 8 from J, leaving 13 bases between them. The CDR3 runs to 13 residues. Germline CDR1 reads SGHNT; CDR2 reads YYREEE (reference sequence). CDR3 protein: CASSFESGYGYTF. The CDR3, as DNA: TGTGCCAGCAGCTTCGAATCAGGGTACGGCTACACCTTC.

The CDR3 is CASSLWDRGLNEQYF. CDR3 DNA sequence: TGTGCCAGCAGCTTATGGGACAGGGGGCTAAACGAGCAGTACTTC. V and J are TRBV7-9 and TRBJ2-7; the match to TRBD1 covers 12 bases. CDR3 size: 15 residues. Unmatched junction bases numbered 4, after V lost 2 bases and J lost 5 bases. CDR1 is SEHNR, CDR2 FQNEAQ, per germline (reference sequence).

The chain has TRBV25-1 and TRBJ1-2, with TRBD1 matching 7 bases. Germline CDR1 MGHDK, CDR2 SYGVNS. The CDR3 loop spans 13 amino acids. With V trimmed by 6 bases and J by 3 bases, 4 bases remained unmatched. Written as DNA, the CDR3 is TGTGCCAGCAGCCCGGGACAGTACTATGGCTACACCTTC. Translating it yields CASSPGQYYGYTF.

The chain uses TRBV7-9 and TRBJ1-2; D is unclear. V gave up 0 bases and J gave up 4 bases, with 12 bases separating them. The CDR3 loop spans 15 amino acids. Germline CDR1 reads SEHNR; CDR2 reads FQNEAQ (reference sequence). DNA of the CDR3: TGTGCCAGCAGCTTAGCGTCGCGAGGTCCCTATGGCTACACCTTC. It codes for CASSLASRGPYGYTF.

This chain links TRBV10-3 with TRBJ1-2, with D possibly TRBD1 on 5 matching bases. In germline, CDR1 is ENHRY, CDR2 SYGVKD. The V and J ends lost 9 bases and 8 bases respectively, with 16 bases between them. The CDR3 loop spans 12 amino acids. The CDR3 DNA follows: TGTGCCATTCCCGGGGGGGTCGGCGGCTACACCTTC. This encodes CAIPGGVGGYTF.

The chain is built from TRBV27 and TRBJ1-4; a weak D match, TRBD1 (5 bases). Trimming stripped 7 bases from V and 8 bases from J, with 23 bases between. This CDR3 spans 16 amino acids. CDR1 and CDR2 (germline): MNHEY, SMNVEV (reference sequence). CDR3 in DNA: TGTGCCAGCACCCCACGACCCGGAAGCGGGGGGGAAAAACTGTTTTTT. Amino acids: CASTPRPGSGGEKLFF.

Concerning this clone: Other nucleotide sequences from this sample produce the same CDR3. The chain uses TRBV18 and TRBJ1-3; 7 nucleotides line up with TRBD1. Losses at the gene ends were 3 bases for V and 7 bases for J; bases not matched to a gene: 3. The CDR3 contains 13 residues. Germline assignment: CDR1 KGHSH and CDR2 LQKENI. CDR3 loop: CASSPSRGNTIYF. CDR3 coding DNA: TGTGCCAGCTCACCTTCCAGGGGGAACACCATATATTTT.

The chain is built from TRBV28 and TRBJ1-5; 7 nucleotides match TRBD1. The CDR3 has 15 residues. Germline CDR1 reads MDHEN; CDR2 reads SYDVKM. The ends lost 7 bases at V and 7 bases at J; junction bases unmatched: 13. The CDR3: CASKPGGQTRQPQHF. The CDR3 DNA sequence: TGTGCCAGCAAACCAGGGGGACAGACGAGGCAGCCCCAGCATTTT.

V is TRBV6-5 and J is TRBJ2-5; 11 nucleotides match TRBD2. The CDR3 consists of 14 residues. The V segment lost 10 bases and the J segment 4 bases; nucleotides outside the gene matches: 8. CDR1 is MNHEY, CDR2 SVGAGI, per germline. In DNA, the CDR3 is TGTGCCACAGTTAGCGGGGGGGCTTTAGAGACCCAGTACTTC. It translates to CATVSGGALETQYF.

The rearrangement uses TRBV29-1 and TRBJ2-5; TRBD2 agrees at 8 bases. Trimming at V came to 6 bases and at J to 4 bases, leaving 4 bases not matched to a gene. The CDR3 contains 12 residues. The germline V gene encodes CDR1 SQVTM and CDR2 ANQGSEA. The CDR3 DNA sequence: TGCAGCGTCTCCGGGACTAGAGAGACCCAGTACTTC. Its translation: CSVSGTRETQYF.

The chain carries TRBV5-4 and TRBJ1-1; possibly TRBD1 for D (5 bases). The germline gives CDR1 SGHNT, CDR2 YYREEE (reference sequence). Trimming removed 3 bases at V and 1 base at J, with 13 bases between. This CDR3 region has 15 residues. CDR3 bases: TGTGCCAGCAGCTCGGGTGGGGCGAAGAACACTGAAGCTTTCTTT. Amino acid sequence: CASSSGGAKNTEAFF.

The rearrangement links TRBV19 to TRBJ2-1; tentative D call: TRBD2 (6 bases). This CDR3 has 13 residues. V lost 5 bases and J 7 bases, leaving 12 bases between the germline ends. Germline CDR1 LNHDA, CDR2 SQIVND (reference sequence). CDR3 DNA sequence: TGTGCCAGTAGTGGGGCGGCGGGGAATGAGCAGTTCTTC. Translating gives CASSGAAGNEQFF.

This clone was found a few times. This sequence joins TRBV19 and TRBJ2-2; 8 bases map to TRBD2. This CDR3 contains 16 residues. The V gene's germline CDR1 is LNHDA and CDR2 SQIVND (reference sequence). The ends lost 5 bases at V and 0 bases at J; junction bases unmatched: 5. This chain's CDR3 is CASSPVAGSNTGELFF. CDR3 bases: TGTGCCAGTAGTCCGGTAGCGGGGTCGAACACCGGGGAGCTGTTTTTT.

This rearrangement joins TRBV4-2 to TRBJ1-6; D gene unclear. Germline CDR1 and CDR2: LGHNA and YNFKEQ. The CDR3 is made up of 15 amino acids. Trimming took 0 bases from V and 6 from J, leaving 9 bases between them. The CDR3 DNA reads TGTGCCAGCAGCCAAGAGAGTACGAGTAATTCACCCCTCCACTTT. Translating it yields CASSQESTSNSPLHF.